These T cell receptor beta chains were read from a single sample in a study of cytomegalovirus exposure and HLA in healthy donors. Measured with immunoSEQ multiplex PCR; TCRdb has only the in-frame clones, and not every one. Of some 200,000 clones listed, around 90% are singletons. Material for sequencing was PBMCs. The source of these receptors is a woman under 30 in good health and CMV-seronegative. The CDR3 runs from the conserved cysteine through the conserved F or W. Each record gives: clone size, D gene, J gene, V gene, CDR3 length, CDR3 DNA, CDR3 protein. D genes are given only for firm matches. Part of the rows lack a size; the others show once, few, many or a class for expanded clones.

. TRBD2 TRBJ2-7 TRBV12-5 12 TGTGCTAGTGGTCGGCGGGGGTCCGAGCAGTACTTC CASGRRGSEQYF
. . TRBJ1-4 TRBV13 15 TGTGCCAGCAGCTCTTCGGGGGAGGTTAATGAAAAACTGTTTTTT CASSSSGEVNEKLFF
. . TRBJ2-7 TRBV19 14 TGTGCCAGTAGTGTGGACAGTGCCCTAAGGGAGCAGTACTTC CASSVDSALREQYF
. TRBD1 TRBJ2-1 TRBV29-1 14 TGCAGCGTTGTTGGGGCAGGGGGATACAATGAGCAGTTCTTC CSVVGAGGYNEQFF
. . TRBJ1-2 TRBV5-3 14 TGTGCCAGAAGCTTGAGGGAGAGGGACTATGGCTACACCTTC CARSLRERDYGYTF
. . TRBJ2-1 TRBV28 16 TGTGCCAGCAGTTACCCCTTACTAGGAGCAGCGGATGAGCAGTTCTTC CASSYPLLGAADEQFF
few TRBD1 TRBJ1-5 TRBV5-1 15 TGCGCCAGCAGCTTGGATGGACAGGGGAGTCAGCCCCAGCATTTT CASSLDGQGSQPQHF
. . TRBJ2-1 TRBV5-1 12 TGCGCCAGCAGCTTCGACAGGTCTCGGCAGTTCTTC CASSFDRSRQFF
. TRBD2 TRBJ2-7 TRBV18 16 TGTGCCAGCTCACCTACCTTAGCGGGTACCGCCTACGAGCAGTACTTC CASSPTLAGTAYEQYF
. TRBD2 TRBJ2-3 TRBV27 17 TGTGCCAGCAGTTACCGGACTAGCGGGACCCCCCCGGATACGCAGTATTTT CASSYRTSGTPPDTQYF
few . TRBJ2-2 TRBV27 13 TGTGCCAGCAGTACAGATCGCACCGGGGAGCTGTTTTTT CASSTDRTGELFF
. . TRBJ1-5 TRBV27 14 TGTGCCAGCAGGGACGACTATAGCAATCAGCCCCAGCATTTT CASRDDYSNQPQHF
. TRBD2 TRBJ2-7 TRBV4-1 16 TGCGCCAGCAGCCAAGAAACTAGCGGGTTCCACTACGAGCAGTACTTC CASSQETSGFHYEQYF
few TRBD2 TRBJ2-7 TRBV6-5 15 TGTGCCAGCAGTTCCGGACTAGCGGGATCCTACGAGCAGTACTTC CASSSGLAGSYEQYF
. TRBD2 TRBJ2-1 TRBV6-4 17 TGTGCCAGCAGTAGAGGACTAGCGGGAGGGGGGTCTCTCGAGCAGTTCTTC CASSRGLAGGGSLEQFF
. . TRBJ2-3 TRBV29-1 14 TGCAGCGTTGTTATCGGTCCTAGCACAGATACGCAGTATTTT CSVVIGPSTDTQYF
. . TRBJ2-7 TRBV30 18 TGTGCCTGGAGCCCCATGGCGCGAGGGCGAGGCAGGGGCGGCGAGCAGTACTTC CAWSPMARGRGRGGEQYF
once TRBD1 TRBJ1-5 TRBV6-5 13 TGTGCCAGCAGTCGGGACAGAAATCAGCCCCAGCATTTT CASSRDRNQPQHF
once TRBD1 TRBJ1-1 TRBV5-8 15 TGTGCCAGCAGCTTAAACAGGGGGCGCGGCACTGAAGCTTTCTTT CASSLNRGRGTEAFF
. TRBD1 TRBJ1-1 TRBV10-3 14 TGTGCCATCAGTCCGACAGGGCGCAACACTGAAGCTTTCTTT CAISPTGRNTEAFF
. . TRBJ1-1 TRBV14 17 TGTGCCAGCAGCCAAGTGGGGATTAGAATGGGAGGTACTGAAGCTTTCTTT CASSQVGIRMGGTEAFF
. TRBD1 TRBJ1-4 TRBV19 14 TGTGCCAGTAGACCTAGGACAGGGTATGAAAAACTGTTTTTT CASRPRTGYEKLFF
. . TRBJ2-5 TRBV10-2 13 TGCGCCAGCAGTGTCCGGGAAGATGAGACCCAGTACTTC CASSVREDETQYF
. . TRBJ1-2 TRBV30 12 TGTGCCTGGAGTGTGCCAGGTCGTGGCTACACCTTC CAWSVPGRGYTF
. TRBD2 TRBJ2-5 TRBV4-1 16 TGCGCCAGCAGCTCAATGGGACTAGCGGGAAGAAAGACCCAGTACTTC CASSSMGLAGRKTQYF
. . TRBJ2-3 TRBV9 15 TGTGCCAGCAGCGTAGAGAGCGCCCCCACAGATACGCAGTATTTT CASSVESAPTDTQYF
. TRBD2 TRBJ2-7 TRBV14 16 TGTGCCAGCAGCCGGGGACTAGCGGGATCGGGCGGCGAGCAGTACTTC CASSRGLAGSGGEQYF
. . TRBJ2-2 TRBV19 13 TGTGCCAGCAGGGGGGCGAACACCGGGGAGCTGTTTTTT CASRGANTGELFF
. . TRBJ2-7 TRBV5-6 13 TGTGCCAGCAGCTTGGGTCCTGGGGCCGAGCAGTACTTC CASSLGPGAEQYF
once . TRBJ2-7 TRBV7-8 16 TGTGCCAGCAGCGCGAGAGCCGGGAGAGGTGCTTACGAGCAGTACTTC CASSARAGRGAYEQYF
. TRBD2 TRBJ2-7 TRBV2 15 TGTGCCAGCAGGGTTGGACTAGCAGCACCCTACGAGCAGTACTTC CASRVGLAAPYEQYF
. TRBD2 TRBJ2-1 TRBV11-3 15 TGTGCCAGCAGCTTAGGGGGCGGGAGCGCAAATGAGCAGTTCTTC CASSLGGGSANEQFF
. . TRBJ2-5 TRBV7-3 13 TGTGCCAGCAGTTCACTAGATGGAGAGACCCAGTACTTC CASSSLDGETQYF
. . TRBJ2-1 TRBV27 12 TGTGCCAGCAGTCCCACTAGAGTAGCGCAGTTCTTC CASSPTRVAQFF
. . TRBJ2-1 TRBV7-4 9 TGTGCCAGACCGGCCTGCGGGTTCTTC CARPACGFF
. . TRBJ1-4 TRBV6-1 15 TGTGCCAGCAGCCAGGGGCCACAAGCAAATGAAAAACTGTTTTTT CASSQGPQANEKLFF
once TRBD2 TRBJ2-3 TRBV2 17 TGTGCCAGCAGTGAGTCGGGGACTAGCGGCGGCACAGATACGCAGTATTTT CASSESGTSGGTDTQYF
. . TRBJ1-1 TRBV30 15 TGTGCCTGGAGTGTAAACCGACTCGCGGACACTGAAGCTTTCTTT CAWSVNRLADTEAFF
. . TRBJ1-1 TRBV30 11 TGTGCCTGTTCCCGGAACACTGAAGCTTTCTTT CACSRNTEAFF
. . TRBJ2-3 TRBV28 14 TGTGCCAGCACCACTGGGGGGAACACAGATACGCAGTATTTT CASTTGGNTDTQYF
. . TRBJ2-2 TRBV15 15 TGTGCCACCAGCAGAGCTGGGGGCAGCACCGGGGAGCTGTTTTTT CATSRAGGSTGELFF
. . TRBJ2-7 TRBV27 14 TGTGCCAGCATGGGGGGGCTAGCGGCGTACGAGCAGTACTTC CASMGGLAAYEQYF